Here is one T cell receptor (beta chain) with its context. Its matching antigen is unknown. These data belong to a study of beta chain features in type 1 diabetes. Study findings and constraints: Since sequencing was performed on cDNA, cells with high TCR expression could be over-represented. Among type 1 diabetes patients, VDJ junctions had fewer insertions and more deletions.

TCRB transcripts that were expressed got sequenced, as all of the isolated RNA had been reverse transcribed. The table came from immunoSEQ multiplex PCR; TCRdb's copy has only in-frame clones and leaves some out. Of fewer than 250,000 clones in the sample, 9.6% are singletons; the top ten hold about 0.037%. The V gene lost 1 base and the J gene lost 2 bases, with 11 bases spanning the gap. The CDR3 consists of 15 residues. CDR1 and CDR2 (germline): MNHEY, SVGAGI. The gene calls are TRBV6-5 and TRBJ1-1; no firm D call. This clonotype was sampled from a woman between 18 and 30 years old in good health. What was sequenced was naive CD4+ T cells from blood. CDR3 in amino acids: CASSYYSGRNTEAFF. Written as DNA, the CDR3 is TGTGCCAGCAGTTACTACTCCGGGAGAAACACTGAAGCTTTCTTT.